This TCR beta chain was observed in a study of tumor and adjacent non-tumor tissue in lung cancer. As for the study in general: Patients were aged roughly 31 to 76, 9 to 10 men and 4 to 6 women, stage I to III. Samples averaged around 3.9 million productive TCRbeta reads each. Study results and caveats: Compared with tumor, normal lung showed significantly lower TCR diversity.

On this clonotype itself: Antigen unknown. At one boundary the junction diverges from the germline segment, which might be a read error.

This CDR3 is built from 15 residues. Germline V gives CDR1 SGHNT, CDR2 YYREEE (reference sequence). No cell sorting was done before RNA was extracted from the tissue. Distant lung tissue was collected more than 3 cm away from the tumor edge. Chemotherapy-naive patients with new lung cancer underwent thoracic surgery in China, August–late 2014. Three rounds of nested PCR, following a modified ARM-PCR protocol, produced the TCRbeta library. TCRdb re-derived calls from the multiplex PCR reads in MiXCR, one entry per CDR3 protein. Among some 70,000 distinct CDR3 sequences, 65% to 75% were seen once, and the ten largest hold 28%.

Specimen: distant non-tumor lung tissue. This sequence was found in a woman between 45 and 60 years old with non-small cell lung cancer. V and J are TRBV5-4 and TRBJ2-1, with TRBD2 identical over 10 bases. CDR3 sequence: CAIRPGLADYNELFF. The CDR3 DNA sequence: TGTGCCATCAGGCCAGGACTAGCGGATTACAATGAGCTGTTCTTC.